This entry is about one TCR beta chain. The germline V gene has CDR1 LNHDA and CDR2 SQIVND (reference sequence). This CDR3 spans 17 amino acids. The V segment lost 6 bases and the J segment 6 bases; nucleotides outside the gene matches: 14. This record belongs to a study of T cell changes during pregnancy in multiple sclerosis. Using immunoSEQ multiplex PCR, the repertoire was profiled, and TCRdb retains in-frame clones only, with some absent. The repertoire holds approximately 40,000 clones, with 80% to 95% as singletons. This rearrangement joins TRBV19 to TRBJ2-3; 11 positions agree with TRBD2. Here the sequenced sample was CD4+ T cells from peripheral blood mononuclear cells, taken before pregnancy. This receptor was taken from a female donor with multiple sclerosis, enrolled in a pregnancy study. The CDR3 DNA reads TGTGCCAGTAGAACCGGGACTAGCGGAGGGCTGTCGGATACGCAGTATTTT. It specifies CASRTGTSGGLSDTQYF.